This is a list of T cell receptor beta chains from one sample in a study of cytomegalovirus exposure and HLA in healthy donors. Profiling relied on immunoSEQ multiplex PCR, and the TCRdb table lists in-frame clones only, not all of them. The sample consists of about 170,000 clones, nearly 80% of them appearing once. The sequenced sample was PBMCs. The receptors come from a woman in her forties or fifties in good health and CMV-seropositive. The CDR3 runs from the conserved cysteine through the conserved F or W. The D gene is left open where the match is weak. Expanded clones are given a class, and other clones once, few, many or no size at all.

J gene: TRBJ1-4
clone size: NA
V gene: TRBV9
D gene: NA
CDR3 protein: CASSSKDGTATNEKLFF
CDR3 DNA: TGTGCCAGCAGCTCCAAGGACGGGACTGCAACTAATGAAAAACTGTTTTTT

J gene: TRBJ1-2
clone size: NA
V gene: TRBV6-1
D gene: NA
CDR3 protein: CASWARIPNYGYTF
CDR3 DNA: TGTGCCAGCTGGGCCCGGATCCCTAACTATGGCTACACCTTC

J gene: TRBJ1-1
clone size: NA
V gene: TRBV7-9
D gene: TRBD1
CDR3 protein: CASSQEQGYTEAFF
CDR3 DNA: TGTGCCAGCAGCCAGGAACAGGGGTACACTGAAGCTTTCTTT

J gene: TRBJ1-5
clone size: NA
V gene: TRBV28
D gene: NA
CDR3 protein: CASSQRGNQPQHF
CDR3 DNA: TGTGCCAGCAGTCAAAGGGGAAATCAGCCCCAGCATTTT

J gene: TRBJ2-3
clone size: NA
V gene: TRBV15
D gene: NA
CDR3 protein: CATSVPGLPDTQYF
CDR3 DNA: TGTGCCACCAGCGTGCCGGGACTCCCAGATACGCAGTATTTT

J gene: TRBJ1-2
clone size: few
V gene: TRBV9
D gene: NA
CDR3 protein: CASSVEAGVNYGYTF
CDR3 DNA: TGTGCCAGCAGCGTAGAGGCAGGGGTTAACTATGGCTACACCTTC

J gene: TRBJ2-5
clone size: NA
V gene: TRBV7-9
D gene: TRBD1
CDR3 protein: CASSLGQGRQETQYF
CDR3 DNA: TGTGCCAGCAGCTTAGGACAGGGTCGTCAAGAGACCCAGTACTTC

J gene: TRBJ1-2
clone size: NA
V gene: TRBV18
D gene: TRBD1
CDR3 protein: CASSPRTGYGYTF
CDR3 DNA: TGTGCCAGCTCACCCCGGACAGGATATGGCTACACCTTC

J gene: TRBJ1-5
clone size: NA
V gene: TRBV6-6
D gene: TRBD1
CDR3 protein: CASSYSTGGITQPQHF
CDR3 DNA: TGTGCCAGCAGTTACTCGACAGGGGGTATTACTCAGCCCCAGCATTTT

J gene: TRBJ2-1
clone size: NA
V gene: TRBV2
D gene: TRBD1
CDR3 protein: CASSGAGTGLNEQFF
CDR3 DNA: TGTGCCAGCAGTGGGGCCGGGACAGGGCTCAATGAGCAGTTCTTC

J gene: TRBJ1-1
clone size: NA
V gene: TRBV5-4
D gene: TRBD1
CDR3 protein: CASSPGQGIYRDTEAFF
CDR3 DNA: TGTGCCAGCAGCCCTGGACAGGGCATTTACAGGGACACTGAAGCTTTCTTT

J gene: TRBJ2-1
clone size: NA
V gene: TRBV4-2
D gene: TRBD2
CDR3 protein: CASSRAGATNEQFF
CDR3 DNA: TGTGCCAGCAGCCGAGCGGGAGCCACGAATGAGCAGTTCTTC

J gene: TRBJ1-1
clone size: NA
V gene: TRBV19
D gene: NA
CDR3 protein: CASSRFGGGERRLNTEAFF
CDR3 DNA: TGTGCCAGTAGTAGGTTCGGTGGGGGGGAGAGGCGTTTGAACACTGAAGCTTTCTTT

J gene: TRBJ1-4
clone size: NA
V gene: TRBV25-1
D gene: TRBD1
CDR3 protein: CASSELDRDNEKLFF
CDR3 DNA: TGTGCCAGCAGTGAATTAGACAGGGATAATGAAAAACTGTTTTTT

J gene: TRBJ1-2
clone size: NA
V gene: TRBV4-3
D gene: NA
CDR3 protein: CASSQDASTGEGYTF
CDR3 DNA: TGCGCCAGCAGCCAAGACGCCTCGACAGGTGAAGGCTACACCTTC

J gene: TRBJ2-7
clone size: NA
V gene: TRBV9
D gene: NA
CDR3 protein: CASSPDSTAYEQYF
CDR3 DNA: TGTGCCAGCAGTCCCGACAGTACCGCCTACGAGCAGTACTTC

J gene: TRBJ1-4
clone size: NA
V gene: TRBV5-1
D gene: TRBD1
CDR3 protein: CASSSQGAREKLFF
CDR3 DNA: TGCGCCAGCAGCTCGCAGGGGGCAAGGGAAAAACTGTTTTTT

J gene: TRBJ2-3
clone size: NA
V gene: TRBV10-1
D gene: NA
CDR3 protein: CASSESRVEDTQYF
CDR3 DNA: TGCGCCAGCAGTGAGTCCCGGGTCGAAGATACGCAGTATTTT

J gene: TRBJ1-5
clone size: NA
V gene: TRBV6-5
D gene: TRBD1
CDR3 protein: CASSYSTGGNQPQHF
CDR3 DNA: TGTGCCAGCAGTTACTCGACAGGGGGCAATCAGCCCCAGCATTTT

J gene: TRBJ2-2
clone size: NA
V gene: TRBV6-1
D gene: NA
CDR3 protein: CASSEFWGVNTGELFF
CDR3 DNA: TGTGCCAGCAGTGAATTCTGGGGAGTCAACACCGGGGAGCTGTTTTTT

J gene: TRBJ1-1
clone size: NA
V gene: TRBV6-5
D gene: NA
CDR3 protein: CASSIGGGNTEAFF
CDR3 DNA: TGTGCCAGCAGTATCGGGGGGGGAAACACTGAAGCTTTCTTT

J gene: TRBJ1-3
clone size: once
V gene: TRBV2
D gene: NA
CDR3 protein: CASKAGVSSGNTIYF
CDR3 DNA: TGTGCCAGCAAAGCAGGGGTGAGCTCTGGAAACACCATATATTTT

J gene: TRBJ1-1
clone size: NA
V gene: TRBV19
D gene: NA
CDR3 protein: CASSAGWGQMNTEAFF
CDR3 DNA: TGTGCCAGTAGTGCGGGATGGGGCCAAATGAACACTGAAGCTTTCTTT

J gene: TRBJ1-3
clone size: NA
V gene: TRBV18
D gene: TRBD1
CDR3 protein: CASSPRSTQMRTGRISGNTIYF
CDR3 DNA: TGTGCCAGCTCACCACGGAGCACGCAGATGAGGACAGGGCGGATTTCTGGAAACACCATATATTTT

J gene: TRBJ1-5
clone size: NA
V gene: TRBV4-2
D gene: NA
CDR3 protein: CASSKAVIGQLNQPQHF
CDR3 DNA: TGTGCCAGCAGCAAAGCCGTTATTGGACAGCTGAATCAGCCCCAGCATTTT

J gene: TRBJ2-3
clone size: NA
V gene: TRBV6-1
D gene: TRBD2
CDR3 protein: CASSAGSGRPDTQYF
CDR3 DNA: TGTGCCAGCAGTGCAGGAAGCGGGAGACCAGATACGCAGTATTTT

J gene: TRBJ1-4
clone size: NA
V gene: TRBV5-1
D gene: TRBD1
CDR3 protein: CASSLGQGAGTNEKLFF
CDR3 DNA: TGCGCCAGCAGCTTGGGACAGGGGGCAGGAACTAATGAAAAACTGTTTTTT

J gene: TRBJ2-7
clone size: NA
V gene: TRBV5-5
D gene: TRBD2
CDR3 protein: CASSLYILLAGSDEQYF
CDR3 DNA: TGTGCCAGCAGCTTGTACATTCTGCTAGCGGGATCCGACGAGCAGTACTTC

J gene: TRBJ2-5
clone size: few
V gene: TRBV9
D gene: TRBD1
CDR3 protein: CASSPGQGRETQYF
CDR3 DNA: TGTGCCAGCAGCCCAGGACAGGGCCGGGAGACCCAGTACTTC

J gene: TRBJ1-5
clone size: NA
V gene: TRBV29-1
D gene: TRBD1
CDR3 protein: CIGLGTGRRNQPQHF
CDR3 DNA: TGCATCGGCCTCGGGACAGGCCGCCGGAATCAGCCCCAGCATTTT

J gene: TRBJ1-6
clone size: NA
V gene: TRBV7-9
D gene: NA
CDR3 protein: CASSLVVGRVPNSPLHF
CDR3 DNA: TGTGCCAGCAGCTTAGTAGTCGGCAGGGTTCCGAATTCACCCCTCCACTTT

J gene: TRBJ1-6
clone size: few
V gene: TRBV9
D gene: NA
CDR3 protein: CASRAGFGAQFEPLHF
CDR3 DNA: TGTGCCAGCAGAGCAGGTTTTGGGGCCCAATTTGAACCCCTCCACTTT

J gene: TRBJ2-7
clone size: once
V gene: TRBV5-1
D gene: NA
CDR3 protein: CASSLGGDKYEQYF
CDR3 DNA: TGCGCCAGCAGCTTAGGGGGGGATAAATACGAGCAGTACTTC

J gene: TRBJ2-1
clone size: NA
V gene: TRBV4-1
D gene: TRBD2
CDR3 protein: CASSQEERGLAGVRYNEQFF
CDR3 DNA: TGCGCCAGCAGCCAAGAGGAAAGGGGACTAGCGGGAGTGCGGTACAATGAGCAGTTCTTC

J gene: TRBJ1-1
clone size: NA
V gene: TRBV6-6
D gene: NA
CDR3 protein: CASSYPVGGENTEAFF
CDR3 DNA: TGTGCCAGCAGTTACCCAGTCGGAGGGGAGAACACTGAAGCTTTCTTT

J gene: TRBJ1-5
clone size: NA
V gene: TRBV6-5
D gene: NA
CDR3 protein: CASSYGMNQPQHF
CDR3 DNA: TGTGCCAGCAGTTACGGCATGAATCAGCCCCAGCATTTT

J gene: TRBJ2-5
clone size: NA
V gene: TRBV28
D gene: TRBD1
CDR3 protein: CASRQGGQETQYF
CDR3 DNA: TGTGCCAGCAGACAGGGGGGCCAAGAGACCCAGTACTTC

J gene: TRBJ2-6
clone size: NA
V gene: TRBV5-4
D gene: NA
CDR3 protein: CASSYANLRSNVLTF
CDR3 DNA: TGTGCCAGCAGCTACGCTAACCTTCGCTCCAACGTCCTGACTTTC

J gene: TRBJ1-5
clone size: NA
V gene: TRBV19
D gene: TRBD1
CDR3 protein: CASSGTGRGQPQHF
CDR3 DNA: TGTGCCAGTAGTGGGACAGGGCGGGGTCAGCCCCAGCATTTT

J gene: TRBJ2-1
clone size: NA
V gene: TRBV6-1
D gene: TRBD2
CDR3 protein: CATYSGRGDNEQFF
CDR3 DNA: TGTGCCACCTATAGCGGGAGGGGAGACAATGAGCAGTTCTTC

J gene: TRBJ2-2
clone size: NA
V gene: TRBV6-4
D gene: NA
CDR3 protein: CASSPVWGGGAGELFF
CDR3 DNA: TGTGCCAGCAGCCCGGTATGGGGAGGTGGCGCCGGGGAGCTGTTTTTT

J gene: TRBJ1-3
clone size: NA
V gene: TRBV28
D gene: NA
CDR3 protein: CASSFAPEGEAGNTIYF
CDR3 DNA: TGTGCCAGCAGTTTTGCTCCGGAAGGGGAAGCTGGAAACACCATATATTTT

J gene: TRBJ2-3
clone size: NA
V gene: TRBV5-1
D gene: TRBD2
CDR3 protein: CASRIAGGADTQYF
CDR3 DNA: TGCGCCAGCAGAATAGCGGGGGGGGCGGATACGCAGTATTTT

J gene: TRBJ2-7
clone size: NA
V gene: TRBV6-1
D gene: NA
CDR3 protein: CASMSDKKGLEQYF
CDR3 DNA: TGTGCCAGCATGTCGGACAAGAAGGGGCTCGAGCAGTACTTC

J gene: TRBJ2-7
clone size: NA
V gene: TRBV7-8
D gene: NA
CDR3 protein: CASSLSSVRGAEQYF
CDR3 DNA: TGTGCCAGCAGCTTATCTTCGGTCCGCGGCGCCGAGCAGTACTTC

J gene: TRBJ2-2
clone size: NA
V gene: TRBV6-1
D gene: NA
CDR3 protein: CASSERTTLTGELFF
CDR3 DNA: TGTGCCAGCAGTGAAAGAACTACCCTCACCGGGGAGCTGTTTTTT

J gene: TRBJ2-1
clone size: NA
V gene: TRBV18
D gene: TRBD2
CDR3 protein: CASSLLAGGNSYNEQFF
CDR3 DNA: TGTGCCAGCTCACTGCTAGCGGGGGGGAACTCCTACAATGAGCAGTTCTTC

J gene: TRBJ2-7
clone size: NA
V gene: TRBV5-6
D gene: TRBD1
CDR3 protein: CASSLAGQGGDEQYF
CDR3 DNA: TGTGCCAGCAGCTTGGCAGGACAGGGCGGCGACGAGCAGTACTTC

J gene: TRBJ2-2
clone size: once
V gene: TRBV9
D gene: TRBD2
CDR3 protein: CASTEGSGGLQNTGELFF
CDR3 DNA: TGTGCCAGCACCGAGGGTAGCGGGGGGCTCCAGAACACCGGGGAGCTGTTTTTT

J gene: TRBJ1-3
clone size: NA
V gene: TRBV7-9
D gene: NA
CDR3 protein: CASSRDIYSGNTIYF
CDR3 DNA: TGTGCCAGCAGCCGGGACATCTACTCTGGAAACACCATATATTTT

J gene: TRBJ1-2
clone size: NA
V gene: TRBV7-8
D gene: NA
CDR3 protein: CASSPHAGNLANYGYTF
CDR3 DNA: TGTGCCAGCAGCCCCCATGCAGGAAACTTAGCTAACTATGGCTACACCTTC

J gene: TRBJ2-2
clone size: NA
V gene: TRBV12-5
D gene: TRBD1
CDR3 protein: CASGWGGQGAGELFF
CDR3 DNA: TGTGCTAGTGGTTGGGGGGGACAGGGTGCCGGGGAGCTGTTTTTT

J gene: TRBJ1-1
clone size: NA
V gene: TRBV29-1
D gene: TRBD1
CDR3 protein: CSVISGGRTEAFF
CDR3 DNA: TGCAGCGTGATCTCAGGGGGTCGTACTGAAGCTTTCTTT

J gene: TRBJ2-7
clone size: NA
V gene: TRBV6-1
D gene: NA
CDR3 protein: CASSEGGRSIDEQYF
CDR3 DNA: TGTGCCAGCAGTGAAGGCGGGCGAAGTATCGACGAGCAGTACTTC

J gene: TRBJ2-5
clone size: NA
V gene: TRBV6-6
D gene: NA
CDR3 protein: CASRRTKNPETQYF
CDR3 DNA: TGTGCCAGCAGGAGGACTAAAAATCCAGAGACCCAGTACTTC